This TCR beta chain was recovered during a study of human T cells and chemical hapten exposure (dated by TCRdb to the early 2020s). Turning to the overall study: For sensitization, 2% DPC in acetone was applied to a roughly 2 cm by roughly 2 cm area of upper inner arm skin. Around 30 alopecia patients provided blood for TCR sequencing at one to four time points (pre-sensitization, 2, 6 and 24 weeks). Patients additionally received weekly therapeutic DPC doses to the scalp throughout the approximately 24-week study period. Patch tests used Finn chambers with 0.01% DPC on the upper back, scored after 6 days by International Contact Dermatitis Research Group standards. Libraries were pooled for sequencing, and per-sample TCR yields varied mainly because of small differences in library volumes within the pool. This study followed changes in the peripheral blood TCR repertoire in vivo during primary and secondary sensitization of alopecia patients to the hapten diphenylcyclopropenone (DPC). Blood samples were taken from patients before sensitization (week 0) and at 2, 6 and about 24 weeks after DPC sensitization. The mostly female patient cohort included alopecia areata with under or over 50% scalp involvement, alopecia totalis and alopecia universalis.

Preparation of the library involved RACE. The reads were generated on a NextSeq 500. During library preparation, unique molecular identifiers were attached to individual cDNA molecules so that TCRs could be counted in a quantitative, reproducible way. Both TCR alpha and TCR beta chains were sequenced from each blood RNA sample. The authors processed their data as follows. A median of about 87,000 TCRs per sample was observed, with a range of roughly 23,224 to 700,000. The Decombinator software suite was used to annotate V, J and CDR3 in the TCR reads. Every sample was subsampled to the same number of TCRs (28,000) for the PS versus PT1 abundance plots. Expanded TCRs were defined as absent before sensitization and observed at least eight times at the 2-week time point. The raw public data were reprocessed by TCRdb itself: fastp quality trimming at Q25, MiXCR clonotype calling, in-frame beta chains only. Rows with one shared CDR3 protein collapse into an entry with the most common genes and DNA. Here the V and J calls rest on TCRdb's processing, not on the authors' analysis. The sample table shows 150,000 or so distinct CDR3 sequences, and around 13% are seen once. The ten top clones hold 1.7% of the sample.

The time point tag for this specimen amounts to: patch test 1, 2 weeks after DPC sensitization. According to the study, the label for this sample's treatment or condition signals: therapeutic diphenylcyclopropenone sensitization with weekly scalp DPC. At each patch-test visit, blood was drawn before the patch test was applied. Eligible patients were aged 18 to 70, diagnosed with alopecia, deemed suitable for DPC therapy, and excluded if pregnant. Total RNA was isolated from unfractionated whole blood collected in Tempus Blood RNA tubes. Summary of the overall study and its limitations: Repeated subsampling changed both the strength of the expansion versus patch-test correlation and the threshold at which that correlation became significant. No change with DPC sensitization was found in the number of TCRs above 1 in 1000 frequency, and no evidence of global repertoire structure alterations was found. The number of PT1 expanded TCRs positively correlated with patch test score, significant at thresholds 8, 16 and 32 but not 4. Significantly more large CDR3 similarity clusters were formed by expanded TCRs than by pre-sensitization or healthy control sets, consistent with antigen-driven responses. Alopecia, a presumed autoimmune disease, was present in all patients, so the immune response of the patients might differ from that of healthy individuals.

For this clonotype: Its antigen has not been determined. Base qualities are not recorded, but no much larger clone differs from it by a single base.

The CDR3, from cysteine to phenylalanine, totals 15 residues. Only the CDR3 portion is preserved as DNA: 45 bases, with reading frame beginning at the first base. CDR1 and CDR2 are drawn from the germline V gene (reference sequence): LGHDT, YNNKEL. Between the V and J ends, shortened by 4 bases and 3 bases respectively, the junction contains 16 bases. Sample: whole blood, taken in connection with sensitization to the hapten diphenylcyclopropenone (DPC). This receptor was taken from a woman aged 25 to 45 with alopecia areata. Some clones in this sample may be carry-over from other donors' samples. The chain uses TRBV3-1 and TRBJ2-7; too little of a D gene remains to name it. The CDR3 protein is CASSLRRAGNYEQYF. The DNA reads as follows: TGTGCCAGCAGCCTCAGAAGGGCAGGAAACTACGAGCAGTACTTC.